The rows below give T cell receptor beta chains drawn from one sample of a study of T cells after posttransplantation cyclophosphamide. Method: immunoSEQ multiplex PCR; TCRdb's copy keeps in-frame clones and lacks some. The data hold tens of thousands of clones, with roughly 94% observed a single time. The sequenced sample consisted of PBMCs. The receptors originated from a woman in her 30s in good health and a related stem cell transplant donor. Both conserved end residues are part of each CDR3. A D gene is named only where the DNA matches it firmly. The size of a clone is reported for some rows only, either as once, few or many, or as a class for expanded clones.

TRBJ1-2	TRBD1	TRBV15	.	17	CATSRGGGQGVFYGYTF	TGTGCCACCAGCAGAGGGGGGGGACAGGGTGTGTTCTATGGCTACACCTTC
TRBJ1-5	.	TRBV19	.	16	CASTSAPVYSNQPQHF	TGTGCCAGTACCTCAGCGCCGGTTTATAGCAATCAGCCCCAGCATTTT
TRBJ2-1	.	TRBV18	.	13	CASSSGQNNEQFF	TGTGCCAGCTCTTCAGGGCAGAACAATGAGCAGTTCTTC
TRBJ1-4	.	TRBV30	once	12	CAWRDFLGKLFF	TGTGCCTGGAGGGACTTTTTAGGAAAACTGTTTTTT
TRBJ2-1	TRBD2	TRBV7-2	.	14	CASNGPGGRNEQFF	TGTGCCAGCAATGGACCGGGGGGGCGCAATGAGCAGTTCTTC
TRBJ2-5	.	TRBV18	.	14	CASSLNSYQETQYF	TGTGCCAGCTCACTGAACAGTTACCAAGAGACCCAGTACTTC
TRBJ1-2	.	TRBV10-3	.	14	CAISDGSSNYGYTF	TGTGCCATCAGTGACGGGTCCTCTAACTATGGCTACACCTTC
TRBJ2-6	.	TRBV2	.	17	CASSFRVSLSGANVLTF	TGTGCCAGCAGCTTCCGGGTCTCCCTCTCTGGGGCCAACGTCCTGACTTTC
TRBJ2-3	.	TRBV10-1	once	14	CATSSGMSTDTQYF	TGCGCCACCTCGAGCGGTATGAGCACAGATACGCAGTATTTT
TRBJ2-3	TRBD2	TRBV19	.	16	CASSWLAGANTDTQYF	TGTGCCAGTAGTTGGCTAGCGGGGGCGAACACAGATACGCAGTATTTT
TRBJ1-2	.	TRBV11-2	.	14	CASSPRGGNYGYTF	TGTGCCAGCAGCCCGAGGGGGGGTAACTATGGCTACACCTTC
TRBJ2-1	.	TRBV11-3	.	16	CASSLDPGALWDEQFF	TGTGCCAGCAGCTTAGACCCAGGGGCTCTGTGGGATGAGCAGTTCTTC
TRBJ1-5	.	TRBV6-1	.	12	CASSDGFLAQHF	TGTGCCAGCAGTGACGGTTTTCTGGCCCAGCATTTT
TRBJ2-3	TRBD1	TRBV4-3	.	16	CASSQERDRETDTQYF	TGCGCCAGCAGCCAAGAACGGGACAGGGAGACAGATACGCAGTATTTT
TRBJ1-5	.	TRBV6-6	.	16	CASTLILQGGSQPQHF	TGTGCCAGCACTTTAATACTTCAGGGAGGGAGTCAGCCCCAGCATTTT
TRBJ2-7	.	TRBV6-5	once	14	CASSPGGTTYEQYF	TGTGCCAGCAGTCCCGGGGGTACGACCTACGAGCAGTACTTC
TRBJ2-7	TRBD1	TRBV5-6	.	14	CASSLQQGTDEQYF	TGTGCCAGCAGCCTGCAACAGGGGACCGACGAGCAGTACTTC
TRBJ1-6	TRBD1	TRBV7-8	.	19	CASSPPGQGPESIIHPLHF	TGTGCCAGCAGCCCTCCGGGACAGGGGCCAGAGTCTATAATTCACCCCCTCCACTTT
TRBJ2-2	TRBD2	TRBV6-4	few	13	CASSGGDTGELFF	TGTGCCAGCAGCGGGGGGGACACCGGGGAGCTGTTTTTT
TRBJ2-3	TRBD2	TRBV4-1	.	17	CASSLVVAGGGLDTQYF	TGCGCCAGCAGCCTTGTAGTAGCGGGTGGAGGTTTAGATACGCAGTATTTT
TRBJ1-3	.	TRBV18	.	13	CASSPDRGNTIYF	TGTGCCAGCTCACCCGACAGGGGAAACACCATATATTTT
TRBJ1-4	TRBD1	TRBV5-4	few	15	CASSIGTGGREKLFF	TGTGCCAGCAGCATAGGGACAGGGGGCAGGGAAAAACTGTTTTTT
TRBJ2-3	.	TRBV19	.	17	CASSRGTPLRGTDTQYF	TGTGCCAGTAGTCGCGGGACTCCGCTCCGTGGCACAGATACGCAGTATTTT